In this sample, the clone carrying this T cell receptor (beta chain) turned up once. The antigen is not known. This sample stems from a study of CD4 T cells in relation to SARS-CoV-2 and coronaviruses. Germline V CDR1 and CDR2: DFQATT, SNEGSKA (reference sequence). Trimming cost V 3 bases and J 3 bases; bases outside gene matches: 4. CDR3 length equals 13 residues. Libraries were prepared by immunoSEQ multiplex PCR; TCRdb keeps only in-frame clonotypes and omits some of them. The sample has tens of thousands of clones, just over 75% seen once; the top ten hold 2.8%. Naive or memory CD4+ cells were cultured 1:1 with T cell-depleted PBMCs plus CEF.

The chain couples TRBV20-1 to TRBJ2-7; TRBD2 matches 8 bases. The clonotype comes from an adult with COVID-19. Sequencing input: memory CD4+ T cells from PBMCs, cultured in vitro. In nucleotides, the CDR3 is TGCAGTGCTAGTAAGGGACTAGTCTACGAGCAGTACTTC. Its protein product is CSASKGLVYEQYF.